Listed below are T cell receptor beta chains from one sample, sequenced in a study of CD8 T cells in Susac syndrome. TCRdb redid the calling of the immunoSEQ multiplex PCR reads with MiXCR, one entry per CDR3 protein. The sample consists of some 260,000 distinct CDR3 sequences, roughly 85% of them appearing once. Specimen: CD8+ T cells from PBMCs. These receptors all stem from a human donor with multiple sclerosis. The CDR3 runs from the conserved cysteine through the conserved F or W. A D gene is named only where the DNA matches it firmly. The listing skips clone size in some rows; elsewhere it reads once, few, many or a size class.

length,size,D,V,J,DNA,CDR3
14,NA,TRBD2,TRBV9,TRBJ2-1,TGTGCCAGCACCTCTAGCGGGACAGACAATGAGCAGTTCTTC,CASTSSGTDNEQFF
14,few,TRBD2,TRBV27,TRBJ2-7,TGTGCCAGCAGTTTATGGGGGAGGGCCTACGAGCAGTACTTC,CASSLWGRAYEQYF
18,NA,TRBD1,TRBV27,TRBJ2-5,TGTGCCAGCAGAACTACCGGGACAGGGTCCCCCCTACAAGAGACCCAGTACTTC,CASRTTGTGSPLQETQYF
14,once,TRBD1,TRBV7-9,TRBJ1-1,TGTGCCAGCAGCTTAGTCCAGGGGGGCACTGAAGCTTTCTTT,CASSLVQGGTEAFF
13,NA,NA,TRBV30,TRBJ1-4,TGTGCCTGGAGGGCCATCACACGGGAAAAACTGTTTTTT,CAWRAITREKLFF
15,NA,NA,TRBV21-1,TRBJ2-3,TGTGCCAGCAGCAAAGAGGCCTTCGGTCCAGATACGCAGTATTTT,CASSKEAFGPDTQYF
17,NA,NA,TRBV27,TRBJ1-6,TGTGCCAGCAGTCCAACCCCGAGGGAACCCTATAATTCACCCCTCCACTTT,CASSPTPREPYNSPLHF
16,NA,NA,TRBV19,TRBJ1-4,TGTGCCAGTAGTATATTGGCCCTACCAACTAATGAAAAACTGTTTTTT,CASSILALPTNEKLFF
14,few,NA,TRBV7-6,TRBJ2-3,TGTGCCAGCAGCTTAGTAGCACGTGCAGATACGCAGTATTTT,CASSLVARADTQYF
17,once,NA,TRBV7-9,TRBJ2-4,TGTGCCAGCAGCCCCCGTTTGGGGGAAAGGGACAAAAACATTCAGTACTTC,CASSPRLGERDKNIQYF
14,NA,NA,TRBV27,TRBJ2-7,TGTGCCAGCAGTTTCGGGAAAGGGGATTACGAGCAGTACTTC,CASSFGKGDYEQYF
15,NA,NA,TRBV27,TRBJ1-5,TGTGCCAGCAGTTTAGGCGGATATAGCAATCAGCCCCAGCATTTT,CASSLGGYSNQPQHF
15,NA,TRBD1,TRBV7-8,TRBJ2-5,TGTGCCAGCAGCTTTAATACAGGGGGCGGGGAGACCCAGTACTTC,CASSFNTGGGETQYF
16,NA,NA,TRBV7-8,TRBJ2-7,TGTGCCAGCAGCCCCGGTTGGGCGGATCAACCCAACGAGCAGTACTTC,CASSPGWADQPNEQYF
16,NA,TRBD1,TRBV27,TRBJ1-5,TGTGCCGGCAGTCCGCGGACAGGGCCAAGCAATCAGCCCCAGCATTTT,CAGSPRTGPSNQPQHF
18,NA,TRBD2,TRBV27,TRBJ2-2,TGTGCCAGCAGCCATAGTCCGGGACTAGCGGGAGTTGGCGGGGAGCTGTTTTTT,CASSHSPGLAGVGGELFF
17,NA,TRBD2,TRBV5-1,TRBJ2-1,TGCGCCAGCAGCCCGTCGACTAGCGCCAACTCCTACAATGAGCAGTTCTTC,CASSPSTSANSYNEQFF
14,NA,NA,TRBV30,TRBJ1-1,TGTGCCTGGAGTAGGGGCGTGGGGAACACTGAAGCTTTCTTT,CAWSRGVGNTEAFF
12,NA,NA,TRBV11-2,TRBJ2-1,TGTGCCAGCAGCTTAGTTACGAGTGAGCAGTTCTTC,CASSLVTSEQFF